The T cell receptor beta chain under discussion was sequenced for a study of T cells in Graves' hyperthyroidism and ophthalmopathy. Whole-study results and caveats: Ophthalmopathy got predicted by the model a median about 6.7 months before its onset.

This clonotype appeared a few times. What it binds is not known. V lost 11 bases to trimming and J lost 0 bases; unmatched junction nucleotides: 2. The CDR3 has 13 amino acids. Germline V gene lookup returns CDR1 MNHNS and CDR2 SASEGT. It was RNA transcripts that yielded the amplified TCR beta CDR3 regions. The HTBI primer set served for first-round RT-PCR of the TCR CDR3. In TCRdb, the multiplex PCR reads were re-called with MiXCR into one record per CDR3 protein. The sample records over 700,000 distinct CDR3 sequences, around 20% being singletons. Clinical symptoms, serum thyroxine and TRAb, thyroid ultrasound and orbital computed tomography were used for the diagnoses. The authors took PBMCs from roughly 9.7 ml fresh peripheral blood.

The chain recombines TRBV6-1 with TRBJ2-2, with 8 positions matching TRBD2. The specimen was blood. The clonotype originates from a woman aged 45 to 65 with Graves' hyperthyroidism that later progressed to Graves' ophthalmopathy. CDR3 amino acids: CAAGLANTGELFF. In DNA form, the CDR3 reads TGTGCCGCGGGACTAGCGAACACCGGGGAGCTGTTTTTT.